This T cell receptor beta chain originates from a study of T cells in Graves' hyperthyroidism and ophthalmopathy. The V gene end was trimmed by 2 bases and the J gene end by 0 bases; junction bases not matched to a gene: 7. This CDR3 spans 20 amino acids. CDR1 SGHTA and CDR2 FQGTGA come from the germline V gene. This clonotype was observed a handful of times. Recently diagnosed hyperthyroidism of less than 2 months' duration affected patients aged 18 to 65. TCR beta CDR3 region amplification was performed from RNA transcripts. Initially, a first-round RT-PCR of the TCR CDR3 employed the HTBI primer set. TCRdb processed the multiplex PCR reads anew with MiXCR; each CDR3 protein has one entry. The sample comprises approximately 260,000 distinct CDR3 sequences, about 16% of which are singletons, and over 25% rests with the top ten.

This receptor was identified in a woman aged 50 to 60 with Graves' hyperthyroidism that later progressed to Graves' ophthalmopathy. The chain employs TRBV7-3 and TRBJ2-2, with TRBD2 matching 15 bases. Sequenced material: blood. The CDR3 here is CASSLGFGLAGGPNTGELFF. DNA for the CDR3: TGTGCCAGCAGCTTAGGGTTCGGACTAGCGGGAGGGCCGAACACCGGGGAGCTGTTTTTT.